This TCR beta chain came from a study of control samples from healthy donors and cancer patients. Per the germline V gene, CDR1 is MNHEY and CDR2 is SVGAGI. J lost 3 bases, V lost 8 bases, and 9 bases had no gene match. The CDR3 covers 15 residues. Clones were read by immunoSEQ multiplex PCR, and TCRdb kept only the in-frame ones, dropping some. The table has around 99,000 clones, 75% to 95% seen once. The rearrangement joins TRBV6-5 to TRBJ1-2; TRBD1 matches at 10 bases. The TCR was taken from a human donor in good health. The donor label of this sample is uncertain. The specimen was blood. The DNA for the CDR3 is TGTGCCAGCTTGGACAGGGGGTTGTTGGACTATGGCTACACCTTC. Translated, it gives CASLDRGLLDYGYTF.